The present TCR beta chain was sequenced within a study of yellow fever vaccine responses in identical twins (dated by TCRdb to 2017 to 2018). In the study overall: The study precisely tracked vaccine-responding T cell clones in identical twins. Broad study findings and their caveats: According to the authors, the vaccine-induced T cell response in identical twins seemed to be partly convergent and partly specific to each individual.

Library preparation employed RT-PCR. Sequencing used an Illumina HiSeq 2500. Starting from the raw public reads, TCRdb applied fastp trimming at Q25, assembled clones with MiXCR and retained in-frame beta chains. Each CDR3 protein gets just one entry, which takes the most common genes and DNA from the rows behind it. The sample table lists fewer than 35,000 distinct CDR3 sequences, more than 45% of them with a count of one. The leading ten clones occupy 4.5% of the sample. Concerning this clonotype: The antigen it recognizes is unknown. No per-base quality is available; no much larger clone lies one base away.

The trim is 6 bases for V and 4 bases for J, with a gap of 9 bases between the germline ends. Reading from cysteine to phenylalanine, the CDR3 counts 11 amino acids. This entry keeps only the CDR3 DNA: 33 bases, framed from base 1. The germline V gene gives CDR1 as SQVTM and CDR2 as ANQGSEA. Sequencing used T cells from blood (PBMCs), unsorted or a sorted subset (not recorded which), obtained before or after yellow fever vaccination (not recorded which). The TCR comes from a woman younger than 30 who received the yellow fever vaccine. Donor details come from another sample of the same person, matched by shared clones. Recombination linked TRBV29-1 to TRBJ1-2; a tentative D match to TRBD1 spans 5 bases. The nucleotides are TGCAGCGTCCGACAGACCTATGGCTACACCTTC. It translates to CSVRQTYGYTF.